This section outlines one TCR beta chain sequence together with its context. The antigen remains undetermined. The data are from a study of T cells in Graves' hyperthyroidism and ophthalmopathy. The CDR3 loop spans 18 amino acids. CDR1 is MNHNS and CDR2 is SASEGT in the germline V gene. V was trimmed by 0 bases and J by 1 base, leaving 16 bases between them. RNA transcripts were the template for amplifying TCR beta CDR3 regions. TCR CDR3 regions were first amplified by RT-PCR with HTBI primers. From the multiplex PCR reads, TCRdb called clonotypes with MiXCR, one entry per CDR3 protein. The profile covers a few hundred thousand distinct CDR3 sequences, with 14% to 15% appearing a single time and 30% to 35% taken by the ten largest. Regarding the study as a whole: Ophthalmopathy got predicted by the model a median around six months before its onset. Clonotypes that were expanded in thyroid above 0.001 mostly appeared in blood too. Classification by a 13 V-J model distinguished ophthalmopathy from stable hyperthyroidism.

Sequenced input: blood. The receptor was isolated from a woman aged 25-40 years with Graves' hyperthyroidism. This chain joins TRBV6-1 and TRBJ1-5, with D possibly being TRBD1 (6 bases). DNA for the CDR3: TGTGCCAGCAGTGAAGCCCCGAACAGGGTGCGAAGCAATCAGCCCCAGCATTTT. The encoded protein is CASSEAPNRVRSNQPQHF.